Each of the 8 T cell receptor beta chains below was sequenced from the same sample in a study of OX40 agonist ivuxolimab in advanced cancers. Some clones are missing from TCRdb's copy, which holds only in-frame ones; the method was immunoSEQ multiplex PCR. The sample yields just under 65,000 clones, roughly 88% seen once. The material sequenced was CD4+ or CD8+ T cells sorted from blood, taken in a trial of the OX40 agonist ivuxolimab. The receptor source for this set is an adult with an advanced solid tumor such as melanoma, head and neck, liver or kidney cancer.

V gene TRBV6-5 combines with J gene TRBJ1-2; D perhaps matches TRBD1 (6 bases). V was trimmed by 6 bases and J by 8 bases, leaving 13 bases between them. CDR3 size: 12 residues. Per germline, CDR1 MNHEY and CDR2 SVGAGI. This CDR3 is CASRETGTGYTF. The CDR3 DNA is TGTGCCAGCAGAGAAACAGGGACGGGCTACACCTTC.

This clone was recorded only once. The chain couples TRBV5-6 to TRBJ2-5; TRBD2 aligns across 10 bases. The CDR3 length is 18 residues. V gave up 0 bases and J gave up 3 bases; unmatched junction bases: 11. Germline values: CDR1 SGHDT, CDR2 YYEEEE. The CDR3 sequence is CASSLGLGLAGVKETQYF. CDR3 bases: TGTGCCAGCAGCTTGGGGCTAGGGCTAGCGGGAGTAAAAGAGACCCAGTACTTC. The full variable domain, with the rest looked up from reference TRBV5-6 and TRBJ2-5, is DAGVTQSPTHLIKTRGQQVTLRCSPKSGHDTVSWYQQALGQGPQFIFQYYEEEERQRGNFPDRFSGHQFPNYSSELNVNALLLGDSALYLCASSLGLGLAGVKETQYFGPGTRLLVL.

The CDR3 region is CASLGGASGEKLFF. The CDR3 region has the DNA TGTGCCAGCTTGGGGGGCGCTTCAGGTGAAAAACTGTTTTTT. This chain connects TRBV6-6 to TRBJ1-4, with a weak D call TRBD1 (6 bases). Deletions cut 8 bases from V and 7 bases from J, with 17 bases between. The CDR3 loop spans 14 amino acids. Germline V CDR1 and CDR2: MNHNY, SVGAGI (reference sequence).

The gene calls are TRBV30 and TRBJ2-3; TRBD1 aligns across 9 bases. V was pared by 0 bases and J by 3 bases, with 1 base of the junction left unmatched. Germline-derived CDR1 and CDR2 are GTSNPN and SVGIG (reference sequence). The CDR3 has 14 amino acids. The chain's CDR3 is CAWSVGTGTDTQYF. In DNA form, the CDR3 reads TGTGCCTGGAGTGTAGGGACAGGGACAGATACGCAGTATTTT.

V is TRBV7-1 and J is TRBJ2-7, with D uncertain. TRBV7-1 is an open reading frame, and its role is uncertain. CDR3 length equals 12 residues. Between the trimmed V and J ends, which lost 6 bases and 6 bases, there was a span of 12 bases. The CDR3 bases are TGTGCCAGCAGTTTTGGCGCCCCCGAGCAGTACTTC. Its translation: CASSFGAPEQYF.

The chain carries TRBV28 and TRBJ2-1; TRBD1 aligns across 9 bases. Germline V gives CDR1 MDHEN, CDR2 SYDVKM. The CDR3 covers 18 residues. The trim removed 5 bases at V and 3 bases at J, leaving 14 bases unmatched. This CDR3 is CASSPNDPGQGHYNEQFF. The CDR3, as DNA: TGTGCCAGCAGTCCAAACGACCCGGGACAGGGACACTACAATGAGCAGTTCTTC.

J is TRBJ1-5 and V is TRBV28; no definite D call. This CDR3 has 13 residues. The germline CDR1 and CDR2 sequences are MDHEN and SYDVKM. V gave up 2 bases and J gave up 6 bases, with 8 bases separating them. DNA for the CDR3: TGTGCCAGCAGTTTAAGAGGAACTCAGCCCCAGCATTTT. Amino acid sequence: CASSLRGTQPQHF.

V gene TRBV4-2 combines with J gene TRBJ2-5, with TRBD2 identical over 14 bases. The CDR3 consists of 18 residues. CDR1 and CDR2 (germline): LGHNA, YNFKEQ. With V trimmed by 4 bases and J by 1 base, 8 bases remained unmatched. CDR3 sequence: CASSLTSGRGGTQETQYF. CDR3 DNA: TGTGCCAGCAGCCTGACTAGCGGGAGGGGGGGGACCCAAGAGACCCAGTACTTC.